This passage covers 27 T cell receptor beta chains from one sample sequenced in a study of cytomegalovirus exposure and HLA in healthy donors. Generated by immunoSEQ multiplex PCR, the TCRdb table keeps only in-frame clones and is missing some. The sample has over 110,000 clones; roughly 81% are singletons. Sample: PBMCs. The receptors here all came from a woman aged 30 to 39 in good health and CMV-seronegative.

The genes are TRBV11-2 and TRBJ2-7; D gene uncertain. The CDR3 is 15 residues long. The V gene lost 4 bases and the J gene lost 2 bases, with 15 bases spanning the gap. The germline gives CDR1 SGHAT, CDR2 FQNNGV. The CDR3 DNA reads TGTGCCAGCAGCTCCCGCGAGGAGCCTACCTACGAGCAGTACTTC. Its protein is CASSSREEPTYEQYF. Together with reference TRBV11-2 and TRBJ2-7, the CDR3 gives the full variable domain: EAGVAQSPRYKIIEKRQSVAFWCNPISGHATLYWYQQILGQGPKLLIQFQNNGVVDDSQLPKDRFSAERLKGVDSTLKIQPAKLEDSAVYLCASSSREEPTYEQYFGPGTRLTVT.

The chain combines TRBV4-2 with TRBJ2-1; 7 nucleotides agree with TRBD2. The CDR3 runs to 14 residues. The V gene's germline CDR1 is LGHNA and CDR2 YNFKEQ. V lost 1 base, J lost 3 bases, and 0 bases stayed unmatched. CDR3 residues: CASSQASGYNEQFF. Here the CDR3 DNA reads TGTGCCAGCAGCCAAGCTAGCGGCTACAATGAGCAGTTCTTC.

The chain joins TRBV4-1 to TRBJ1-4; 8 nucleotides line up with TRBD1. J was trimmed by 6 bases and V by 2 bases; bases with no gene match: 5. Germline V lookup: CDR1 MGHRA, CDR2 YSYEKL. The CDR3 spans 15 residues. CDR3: CASSQSTGDHEKLFF. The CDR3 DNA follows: TGCGCCAGCAGCCAATCGACAGGGGACCATGAAAAACTGTTTTTT.

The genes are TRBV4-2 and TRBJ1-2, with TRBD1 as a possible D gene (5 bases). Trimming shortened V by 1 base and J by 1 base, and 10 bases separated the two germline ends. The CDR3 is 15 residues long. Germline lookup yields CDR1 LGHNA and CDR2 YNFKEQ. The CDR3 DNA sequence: TGTGCCAGCAGCCAAGTCGGGGGACTTAACTATGGCTACACCTTC. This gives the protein CASSQVGGLNYGYTF.

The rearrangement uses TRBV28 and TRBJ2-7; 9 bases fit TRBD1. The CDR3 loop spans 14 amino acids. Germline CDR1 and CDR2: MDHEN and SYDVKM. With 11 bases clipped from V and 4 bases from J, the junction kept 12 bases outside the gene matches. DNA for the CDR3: TGTGCCGCCTTCGGGACAGGGAAAAGGTACGAGCAGTACTTC. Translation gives CAAFGTGKRYEQYF. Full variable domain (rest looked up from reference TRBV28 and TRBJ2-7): DVKVTQSSRYLVKRTGEKVFLECVQDMDHENMFWYRQDPGLGLRLIYFSYDVKMKEKGDIPEGYSVSREKKERFSLILESASTNQTSMYLCAAFGTGKRYEQYFGPGTRLTVT.

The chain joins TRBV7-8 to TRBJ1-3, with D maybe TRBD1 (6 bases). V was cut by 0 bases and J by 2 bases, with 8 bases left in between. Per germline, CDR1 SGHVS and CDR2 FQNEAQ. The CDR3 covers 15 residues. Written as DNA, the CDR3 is TGTGCCAGCAGCTTAGCGTCAGGGGCTGGAAACACCATATATTTT. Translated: CASSLASGAGNTIYF.

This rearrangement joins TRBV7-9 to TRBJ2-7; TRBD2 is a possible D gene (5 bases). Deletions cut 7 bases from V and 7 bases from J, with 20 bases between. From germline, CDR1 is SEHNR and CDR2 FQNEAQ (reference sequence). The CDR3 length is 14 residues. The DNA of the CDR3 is TGTGCCAGCAAAAACGCGGCCTCGTCGGGAGAGCAGTACTTC. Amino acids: CASKNAASSGEQYF.

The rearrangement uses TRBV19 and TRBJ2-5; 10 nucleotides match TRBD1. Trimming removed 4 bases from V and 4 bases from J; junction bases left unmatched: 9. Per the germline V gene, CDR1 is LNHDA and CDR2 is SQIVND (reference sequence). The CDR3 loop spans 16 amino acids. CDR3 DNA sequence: TGTGCCAGTAGTACCGGGGACAGGGGTACGGGAGAGACCCAGTACTTC. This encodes CASSTGDRGTGETQYF.

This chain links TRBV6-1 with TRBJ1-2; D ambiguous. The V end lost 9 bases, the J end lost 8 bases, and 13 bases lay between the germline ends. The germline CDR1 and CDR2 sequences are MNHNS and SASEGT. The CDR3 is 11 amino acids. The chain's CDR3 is CASTLDWGYTF. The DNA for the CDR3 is TGTGCCAGTACTCTTGATTGGGGCTACACCTTC.

CDR3 residues: CASSSGLPRAKNIQYF. CDR3 sequence (DNA): TGTGCCAGCAGCTCGGGACTCCCCAGAGCCAAAAACATTCAGTACTTC. J is TRBJ2-4 and V is TRBV5-4; D is possibly TRBD2 (6 bases). CDR3 length: 16 residues. Germline V gene lookup returns CDR1 SGHNT and CDR2 YYREEE (reference sequence). The V end lost 3 bases, the J end lost 0 bases, and 13 bases lay between the germline ends.

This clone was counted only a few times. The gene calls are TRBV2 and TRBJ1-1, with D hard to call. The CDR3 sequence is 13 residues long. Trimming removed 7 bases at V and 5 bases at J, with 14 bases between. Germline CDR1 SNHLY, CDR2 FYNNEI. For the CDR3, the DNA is TGTGCCAGCAAAGTGGTAGTTTGGACTGAAGCTTTCTTT. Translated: CASKVVVWTEAFF.

For the CDR3, the DNA is TGCGCCAGCAGCCCAATCGGGTACAGGGCTGGCTACACCTTC. It specifies CASSPIGYRAGYTF. V usage is TRBV4-1 and J usage is TRBJ1-2; D is perhaps TRBD1 (6 bases). Germline V gives CDR1 MGHRA, CDR2 YSYEKL. The CDR3 covers 14 residues. V lost 4 bases and J 7 bases, leaving 16 bases between the germline ends.

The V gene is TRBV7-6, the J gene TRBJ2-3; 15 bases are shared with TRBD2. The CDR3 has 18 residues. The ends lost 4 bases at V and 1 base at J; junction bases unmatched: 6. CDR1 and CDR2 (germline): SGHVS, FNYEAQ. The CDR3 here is CASSSPGLAGGRTDTQYF. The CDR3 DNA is TGTGCCAGCAGCTCCCCGGGACTAGCGGGGGGCCGCACAGATACGCAGTATTTT.

This chain's CDR3 is CASSYSQTGGYEQYF. CDR3 bases: TGTGCCAGCAGTTACTCGCAGACAGGGGGGTACGAGCAGTACTTC. V is TRBV6-5 and J is TRBJ2-7, with 9 bases that match TRBD1. V gave up 0 bases and J gave up 4 bases; unmatched junction bases: 4. The length of the CDR3 is 15 residues. Germline lookup yields CDR1 MNHEY and CDR2 SVGAGI.

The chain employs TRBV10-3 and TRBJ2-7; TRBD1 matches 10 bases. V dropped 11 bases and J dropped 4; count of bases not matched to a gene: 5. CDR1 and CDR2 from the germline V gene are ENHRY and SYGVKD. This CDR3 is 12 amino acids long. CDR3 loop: CASRTGGYEQYF. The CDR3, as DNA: TGTGCCTCTAGGACAGGGGGGTACGAGCAGTACTTC.

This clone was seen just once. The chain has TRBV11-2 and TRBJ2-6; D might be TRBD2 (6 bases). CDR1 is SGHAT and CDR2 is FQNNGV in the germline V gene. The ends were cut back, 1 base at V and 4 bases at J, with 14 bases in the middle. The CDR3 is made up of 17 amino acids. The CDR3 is CASSLGVGRKGANVLTF. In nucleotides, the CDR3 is TGTGCCAGCAGCTTAGGGGTAGGGAGGAAAGGGGCCAACGTCCTGACTTTC.

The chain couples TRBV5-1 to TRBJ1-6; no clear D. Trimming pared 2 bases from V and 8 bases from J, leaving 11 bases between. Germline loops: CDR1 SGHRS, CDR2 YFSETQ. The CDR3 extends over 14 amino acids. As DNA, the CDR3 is TGCGCCAGCAGCTTCAGTGCCGGGGATTCACCCCTCCACTTT. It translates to CASSFSAGDSPLHF. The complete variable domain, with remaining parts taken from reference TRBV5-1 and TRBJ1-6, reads KAGVTQTPRYLIKTRGQQVTLSCSPISGHRSVSWYQQTPGQGLQFLFEYFSETQRNKGNFPGRFSGRQFSNSRSEMNVSTLELGDSALYLCASSFSAGDSPLHFGNGTRLTVT.

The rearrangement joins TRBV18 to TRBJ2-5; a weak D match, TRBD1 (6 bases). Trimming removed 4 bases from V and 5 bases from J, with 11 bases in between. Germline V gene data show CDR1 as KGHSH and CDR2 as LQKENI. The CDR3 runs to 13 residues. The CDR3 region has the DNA TGTGCCAGCTCACTCCGGGACATGGAGACCCAGTACTTC. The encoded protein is CASSLRDMETQYF.

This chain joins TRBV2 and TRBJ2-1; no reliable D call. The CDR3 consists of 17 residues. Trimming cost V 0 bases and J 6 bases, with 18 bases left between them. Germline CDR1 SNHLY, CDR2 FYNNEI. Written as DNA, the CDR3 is TGTGCCAGCAGTGAAGCGCTCGTGTTAGCCGTCGGCAATGAGCAGTTCTTC. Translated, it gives CASSEALVLAVGNEQFF. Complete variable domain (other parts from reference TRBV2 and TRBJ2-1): EPEVTQTPSHQVTQMGQEVILRCVPISNHLYFYWYRQILGQKVEFLVSFYNNEISEKSEIFDDQFSVERPDGSNFTLKIRSTKLEDSAMYFCASSEALVLAVGNEQFFGPGTRLTVL.

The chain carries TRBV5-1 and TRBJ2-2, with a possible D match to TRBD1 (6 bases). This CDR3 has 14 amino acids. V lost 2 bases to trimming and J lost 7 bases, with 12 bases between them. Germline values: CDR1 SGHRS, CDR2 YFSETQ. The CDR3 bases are TGCGCCAGCAGCTTTTGGGGGCCGGTCGGGGAGCTGTTTTTT. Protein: CASSFWGPVGELFF.

The CDR3 bases are TGTGCCAGCAGCCTGGCGGAGCAGACAGATACGCAGTATTTT. This encodes CASSLAEQTDTQYF. V is TRBV27 and J is TRBJ2-3; D is ambiguous. The germline V gene has CDR1 MNHEY and CDR2 SMNVEV (reference sequence). The CDR3 covers 14 residues. Trimming took off 6 bases at V and 3 bases at J, with 13 bases between the two ends.

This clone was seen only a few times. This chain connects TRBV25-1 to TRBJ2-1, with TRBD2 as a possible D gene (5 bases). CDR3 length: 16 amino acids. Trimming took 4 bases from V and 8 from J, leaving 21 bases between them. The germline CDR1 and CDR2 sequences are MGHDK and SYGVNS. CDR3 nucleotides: TGTGCCAGCAGTGGCTTTATTCTAGCCGGTCGCTATGAGCAGTTCTTC. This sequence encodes CASSGFILAGRYEQFF.

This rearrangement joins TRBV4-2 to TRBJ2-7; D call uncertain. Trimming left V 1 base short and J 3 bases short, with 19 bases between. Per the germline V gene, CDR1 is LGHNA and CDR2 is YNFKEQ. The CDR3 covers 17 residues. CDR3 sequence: CASSQGIPDSWSYEQYF. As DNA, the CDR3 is TGTGCCAGCAGCCAAGGTATTCCGGATTCTTGGAGCTACGAGCAGTACTTC.

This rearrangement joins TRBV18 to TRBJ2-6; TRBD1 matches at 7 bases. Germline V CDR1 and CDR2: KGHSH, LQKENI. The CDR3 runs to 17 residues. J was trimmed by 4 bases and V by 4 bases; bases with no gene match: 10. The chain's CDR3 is CASSQRQGTVGANVLTF. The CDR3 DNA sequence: TGTGCCAGCTCACAACGACAGGGAACGGTCGGGGCCAACGTCCTGACTTTC.

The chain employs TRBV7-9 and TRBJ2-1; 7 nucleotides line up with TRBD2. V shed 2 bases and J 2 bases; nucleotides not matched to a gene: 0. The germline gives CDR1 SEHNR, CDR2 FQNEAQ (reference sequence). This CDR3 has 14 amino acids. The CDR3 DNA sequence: TGTGCCAGCAGCTTAACTAGCGCCTACAATGAGCAGTTCTTC. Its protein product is CASSLTSAYNEQFF.

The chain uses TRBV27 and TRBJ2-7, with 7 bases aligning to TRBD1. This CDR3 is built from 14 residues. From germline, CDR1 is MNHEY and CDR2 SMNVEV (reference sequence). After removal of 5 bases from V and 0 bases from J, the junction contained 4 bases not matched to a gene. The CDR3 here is CASSPTGNSYEQYF. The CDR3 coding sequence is TGTGCCAGCAGTCCGACAGGGAACTCCTACGAGCAGTACTTC.

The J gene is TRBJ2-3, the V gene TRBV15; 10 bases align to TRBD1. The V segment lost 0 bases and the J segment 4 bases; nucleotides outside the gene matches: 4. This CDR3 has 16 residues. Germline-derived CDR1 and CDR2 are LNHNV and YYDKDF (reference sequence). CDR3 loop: CATSREKTGGSDTQYF. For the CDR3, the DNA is TGTGCCACCAGCAGAGAAAAGACAGGGGGCTCAGATACGCAGTATTTT. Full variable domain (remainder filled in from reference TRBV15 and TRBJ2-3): DAMVIQNPRYQVTQFGKPVTLSCSQTLNHNVMYWYQQKSSQAPKLLFHYYDKDFNNEADTPDNFQSRRPNTSFCFLDIRSPGLGDTAMYLCATSREKTGGSDTQYFGPGTRLTVL.